The sequence of this TCR beta chain was determined in a study of blood T cell repertoires in COVID-19. Study-level information: Donors in the United States, Italy and Spain gave samples during acute or convalescent COVID-19. Nucleic acid was either cDNA or gDNA, and it came from T cells, B-cell-depleted T cells, or PBMCs.

Original data processing: By means of reference gene primer amplification, nucleated cell counts were estimated. Here immunoSEQ multiplex PCR was the method, and the copy in TCRdb shows in-frame clones only, minus some. That table is the source of V, J and clone size, and D and trimming were worked out from the DNA. Among approximately 270,000 clones listed, more than 85% were seen once. Contact with a PCR-confirmed or clinician-diagnosed COVID-19 case occurred within 2 weeks of entry. Trimming at V came to 5 bases and at J to 3 bases, leaving 9 bases not matched to a gene. This CDR3 has 15 amino acids. CDR1 SGHNT and CDR2 YENEEA come from the germline V gene.

Specimen: PBMCs or T cells enriched from blood (not recorded which). This clonotype originated in a man aged 40-55 years who had been exposed to COVID-19. The chain couples TRBV11-3 to TRBJ2-7, with 8 bases lining up with TRBD2. The chain's CDR3 is CASSLTSGGVYEQYF. For the CDR3, the DNA is TGTGCCAGCAGCCTCACGTCCGGGGGGGTCTACGAGCAGTACTTC.